This T cell receptor (beta chain) stems from a study of T cell changes during pregnancy in multiple sclerosis. Profiling relied on immunoSEQ multiplex PCR, and the TCRdb table lists in-frame clones only, not all of them. The repertoire holds tens of thousands of clones, with approximately 91% as singletons. The sample in question was peripheral blood, obtained after pregnancy. The receptor was isolated from a female donor in good health, enrolled as a control in a pregnancy study.

The CDR3 is CASSGTLRGEQFF. Written as DNA, the CDR3 is TGTGCCAGCAGCGGGACACTAAGGGGTGAGCAGTTCTTC. The gene calls are TRBV7-9 and TRBJ2-1; D is perhaps TRBD1 (6 bases). The CDR3 is 13 residues long. The V end was cut by 5 bases, the J end by 9 bases, with 14 bases between. Germline V gene sequence: CDR1 SEHNR, CDR2 FQNEAQ (reference sequence).